The sequence of this T cell receptor (beta chain) was determined in a study of blood T cell repertoires in COVID-19. Profiling relied on immunoSEQ multiplex PCR, and the TCRdb table lists in-frame clones only, not all of them. The sample has approximately 200,000 clones, roughly four fifths seen once. V was clipped by 6 bases and J by 3 bases, with 11 bases between them. Germline V gene data show CDR1 as SEHNR and CDR2 as FQNEAQ (reference sequence). This CDR3 comprises 13 residues. V gene TRBV7-9 combines with J gene TRBJ1-2; maybe TRBD1 (5 bases). The source is a middle-aged man who had recovered from COVID-19. Specimen: PBMCs or T cells enriched from blood (not recorded which). Here the CDR3 DNA reads TGTGCCAGCAGATCGGGGGAAGACTATGGCTACACCTTC. It is translated as CASRSGEDYGYTF.